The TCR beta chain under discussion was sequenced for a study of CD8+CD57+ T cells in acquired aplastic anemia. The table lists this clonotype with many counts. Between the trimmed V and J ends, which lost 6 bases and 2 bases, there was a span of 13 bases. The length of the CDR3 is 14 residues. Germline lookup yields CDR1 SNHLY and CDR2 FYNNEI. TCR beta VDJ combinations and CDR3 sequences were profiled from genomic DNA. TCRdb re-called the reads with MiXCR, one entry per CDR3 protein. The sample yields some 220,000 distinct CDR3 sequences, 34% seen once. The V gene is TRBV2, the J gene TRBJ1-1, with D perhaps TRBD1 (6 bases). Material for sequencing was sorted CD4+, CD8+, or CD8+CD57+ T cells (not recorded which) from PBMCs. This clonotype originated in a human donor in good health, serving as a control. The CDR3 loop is CASRGAGANTEAFF. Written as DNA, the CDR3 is TGTGCCAGCAGGGGGGCCGGGGCTAACACTGAAGCTTTCTTT.